The 6 T cell receptor beta chains presented below share a single source sample, sequenced in a study of cytomegalovirus exposure and HLA in healthy donors. The PCR made use of 60 Vbeta and 13 Jbeta primers. TCRdb keeps only in-frame clones here, not all; method: immunoSEQ multiplex PCR. Of around 97,000 clones listed, roughly four fifths are singletons. Sequencing input: PBMCs. These receptors originate from a man aged 40-49 years in good health and CMV-seropositive.

J is TRBJ2-7 and V is TRBV2; 7 nucleotides align to TRBD1. The CDR3 is 13 residues long. Trimming removed 4 bases from V and 3 bases from J; junction bases left unmatched: 3. Germline CDR1 SNHLY, CDR2 FYNNEI. In DNA, the CDR3 is TGTGCCAGCAGTGCGGACAGGCACTACGAGCAGTACTTC. This encodes CASSADRHYEQYF.

The chain uses TRBV6-5 and TRBJ2-2; 7 positions agree with TRBD1. V was clipped by 5 bases and J by 4 bases; unmatched bases: 7. Germline V gene sequence: CDR1 MNHEY, CDR2 SVGAGI. CDR3 length: 15 amino acids. As DNA, the CDR3 is TGTGCCAGCAGTCCGGGACAGCGTACCACCGGGGAGCTGTTTTTT. This sequence encodes CASSPGQRTTGELFF.

This chain uses TRBV27 with TRBJ2-7; TRBD2 agrees at 8 bases. This CDR3 comprises 15 residues. Germline V gives CDR1 MNHEY, CDR2 SMNVEV (reference sequence). V shed 6 bases, J shed 4 bases, and the junction held 11 bases outside the gene matches. CDR3 sequence: CASSQVGLVSYEQYF. The CDR3 DNA follows: TGTGCCAGCAGCCAGGTGGGACTAGTTAGTTACGAGCAGTACTTC.

This clone was seen more than once but under ten times. The genes are TRBV28 and TRBJ1-5; D unresolved. CDR1 and CDR2 from the germline V gene are MDHEN and SYDVKM. The CDR3 runs to 15 residues. The ends were cut back, 10 bases at V and 9 bases at J, with 25 bases in the middle. CDR3 sequence reads: CAISSPTRPGRPQHF. The DNA of the CDR3 is TGTGCCATCTCCTCACCTACACGGCCGGGTCGGCCCCAGCATTTT.

About this clone: At one of its ends the junction is not consistent with the germline gene, which may arise from a read error. This rearrangement joins TRBV7-2 to TRBJ1-1; 9 bases align to TRBD1. The CDR3 consists of 14 residues. Germline CDR1 SGHTA, CDR2 FQGNSA. CDR3 residues: CAGSLVTGGTEAFF. In DNA form, the CDR3 reads TGTGCCGGCAGCTTAGTGACAGGGGGCACTGAAGCTTTCTTT.

The chain couples TRBV19 to TRBJ1-1; 8 bases agree with TRBD1. Unmatched junction bases numbered 12, after V lost 6 bases and J lost 0 bases. In germline, CDR1 is LNHDA, CDR2 SQIVND (reference sequence). This CDR3 region has 17 residues. CDR3 region: CASRKNPGGGMNTEAFF. The CDR3 coding sequence is TGTGCCAGTAGAAAAAATCCAGGGGGCGGTATGAACACTGAAGCTTTCTTT.